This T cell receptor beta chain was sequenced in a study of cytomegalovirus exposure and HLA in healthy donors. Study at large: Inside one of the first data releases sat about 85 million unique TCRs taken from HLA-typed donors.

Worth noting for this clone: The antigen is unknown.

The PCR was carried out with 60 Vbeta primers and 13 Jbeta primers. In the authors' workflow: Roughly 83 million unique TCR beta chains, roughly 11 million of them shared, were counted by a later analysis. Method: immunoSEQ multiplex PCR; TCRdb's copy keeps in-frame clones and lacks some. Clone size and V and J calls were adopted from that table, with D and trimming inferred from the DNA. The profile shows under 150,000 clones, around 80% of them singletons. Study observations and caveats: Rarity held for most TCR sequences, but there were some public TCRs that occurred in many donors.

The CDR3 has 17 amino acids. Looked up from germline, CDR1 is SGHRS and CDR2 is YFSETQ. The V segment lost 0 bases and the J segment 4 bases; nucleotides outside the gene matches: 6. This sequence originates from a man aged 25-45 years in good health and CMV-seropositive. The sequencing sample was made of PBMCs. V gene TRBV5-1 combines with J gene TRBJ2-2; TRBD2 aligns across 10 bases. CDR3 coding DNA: TGCGCCAGCAGCTTGGTTCTAGCGGGAGACGGCACCGGGGAGCTGTTTTTT. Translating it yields CASSLVLAGDGTGELFF.